Described below is a single T cell receptor (beta chain) sequence and its context. What it recognizes is unknown. TCRdb called the reads again in MiXCR, with one record for every CDR3 protein. The sample comprises about 110,000 distinct CDR3 sequences, around 30% of which are singletons, and 41% rests with the top ten. The source of the sample is a study of T cell repertoires in cytomegalovirus infection. Study-wide background: Recently described HLA-C-restricted plus well-studied HLA-B-restricted CMV epitopes were used. The public TCR beta signatures pointed to both CMV infection and matching HLA type.

Per the germline V gene, CDR1 is SGHRS and CDR2 is YFSETQ. Trimming removed 0 bases from V and 5 bases from J, with 14 bases in between. The CDR3 totals 15 residues. General study findings and limits: Clonotypes of TCR beta that were HLA-C-restricted and CMV-specific dominated the ex vivo response. Carriers of CMV and the relevant HLA type were discriminated by public TCR beta frequency.

This chain joins TRBV5-1 and TRBJ2-5, with D tentatively TRBD1 or TRBD2 (5 bases each). This receptor was identified in a human donor in good health (CMV status not recorded). Some clones in this sample may be carry-over from other donors' samples. The material was CD8+ T cells from cultured PBMCs, obtained from culture after CMV antigen stimulation. CDR3 amino acids: CASSLAGGLEETQYF. The CDR3 nucleotides are TGCGCCAGCAGCTTGGCTGGGGGATTAGAGGAGACCCAGTACTTC.